This T cell receptor beta chain appears in the sequencing data of a study of shared clonotypes between healthy human individuals. Study-level background: Samples came from a couple of female and a few male donors aged 18 to 49.

Only in-frame clones appear in the TCRdb table, and some are missing; sequencing was by immunoSEQ multiplex PCR. Among 800,000 to 1,200,000 clones listed, roughly 74% were seen once. Per germline, CDR1 GTSNPN and CDR2 SVGIG (reference sequence). The CDR3 is 13 residues long. Trimming took 7 bases from V and 0 from J, leaving 10 bases between them. The donors were adults (healthy and HIV-negative) with no recent acute infections or vaccinations. The receptor comes from a man aged 18 to 29 in good health. Some clones in this sample may be carry-over from other donors' samples. The sample was memory CD4+ T cells from PBMCs. Sample subset: CD45RA-negative fraction. The J gene is TRBJ1-5, the V gene TRBV30; maybe TRBD1 (6 bases). The CDR3 nucleotides are TGTGCCTTAGGACAGAATAGCAATCAGCCCCAGCATTTT. Residues: CALGQNSNQPQHF.